A single sample gave rise to the 18 T cell receptor beta chains below, sequenced in a study of early T cells in non-severe SARS-CoV-2 infection. Each CDR3 protein is one row after TCRdb ran MiXCR on the 5' RACE reads. Among some 30,000 distinct CDR3 sequences listed, less than 6% were seen once. The specimen comprised whole blood, sampled at baseline. The receptors derive from an adult who was a healthcare worker with PCR-confirmed SARS-CoV-2 infection or an uninfected control (not recorded which).

There are many counts of this clonotype. The chain combines TRBV5-1 with TRBJ2-7, with 11 bases aligning to TRBD2. The CDR3 has 15 residues. J gave up 4 bases and V 4 bases, and 7 bases lay outside the gene matches. The germline V gene encodes CDR1 SGHRS and CDR2 YFSETQ. Here the CDR3 reads CASSQTGTSGYEQYF. Written as DNA, the CDR3 is TGCGCCAGCAGCCAAACCGGGACTAGCGGTTACGAGCAGTACTTC.

This clonotype was seen many times. V usage is TRBV4-3 and J usage is TRBJ2-2, with 8 nucleotides matching TRBD1. Germline CDR1 is LGHNA and CDR2 is YSLEER. V was pared by 0 bases and J by 4 bases, with 7 bases of the junction left unmatched. The CDR3 has 17 amino acids. This CDR3 is CASSQDRQGSSTGELFF. CDR3 sequence (DNA): TGCGCCAGCAGCCAAGATCGACAGGGGTCGAGCACCGGGGAGCTGTTTTTT.

This clonotype was recorded many times. This chain's CDR3 is CASRPSGGPTYEQYF. CDR3 bases: TGTGCCAGCAGGCCGAGCGGGGGGCCCACCTACGAGCAGTACTTC. The rearrangement joins TRBV27 to TRBJ2-7, with TRBD2 matching 9 bases. Germline V CDR1 and CDR2: MNHEY, SMNVEV (reference sequence). V lost 6 bases and J lost 2; bases outside the gene matches: 8. The CDR3 consists of 15 residues.

This clonotype was counted at least ten times. This chain uses TRBV2 with TRBJ2-5; D remains unclear. The CDR3 runs 15 residues. V was trimmed by 5 bases and J by 2 bases, leaving 15 bases between them. From germline, CDR1 is SNHLY and CDR2 FYNNEI. The CDR3 DNA is TGTGCCAGCAGTCCCCTGAAAACTTATCAAGAGACCCAGTACTTC. This codes for CASSPLKTYQETQYF.

This clonotype was detected ten times or more. The genes are TRBV7-2 and TRBJ2-2; 7 nucleotides match TRBD2. The CDR3 has 17 residues. Germline CDR1 and CDR2: SGHTA and FQGNSA. Trimming at V came to 5 bases and at J to 1 base, leaving 10 bases not matched to a gene. CDR3 loop: CASSPHPPSGNTGELFF. As DNA, the CDR3 is TGTGCCAGCAGCCCACACCCCCCTAGCGGGAACACCGGGGAGCTGTTTTTT.

This clonotype has a handful of counts. This chain uses TRBV29-1 with TRBJ2-2; 8 bases align to TRBD2. The CDR3 length is 14 residues. The V gene's germline CDR1 is SQVTM and CDR2 ANQGSEA. With V trimmed by 5 bases and J by 4 bases, 6 bases remained unmatched. The CDR3 nucleotides are TGCAGCGTTCGGGAGCGGGAGAGCACCGGGGAGCTGTTTTTT. This gives the protein CSVRERESTGELFF.

This clonotype was found a few times. The chain's CDR3 is CASSTDSNQPQHF. Written as DNA, the CDR3 is TGTGCCAGCAGTACGGATAGCAATCAGCCCCAGCATTTT. The chain joins TRBV2 to TRBJ1-5; no clear D. The CDR3 is 13 amino acids. Deletions cut 5 bases from V and 0 bases from J, with 5 bases between. The V gene's germline CDR1 is SNHLY and CDR2 FYNNEI.

This clonotype was seen many times. V is TRBV2 and J is TRBJ2-7; tentatively, D is TRBD1 (6 bases). Germline CDR1 is SNHLY and CDR2 is FYNNEI. The ends were cut back, 8 bases at V and 4 bases at J, with 12 bases in the middle. The CDR3 runs 12 residues. This chain's CDR3 is CASARTVYEQYF. The CDR3 DNA sequence: TGTGCCAGCGCTCGGACAGTTTACGAGCAGTACTTC.

The chain carries TRBV2 and TRBJ2-1; 8 positions agree with TRBD2. The CDR3 contains 15 residues. Germline-derived CDR1 and CDR2 are SNHLY and FYNNEI. Germline trimming cut 4 bases from V and 8 bases from J; bases unmatched to any gene: 10. CDR3 DNA: TGTGCCAGCAGTGTTGGACTAGCTGATTGGGATGAGCAGTTCTTC. Protein: CASSVGLADWDEQFF.

The table lists this clonotype with many counts. The J gene is TRBJ1-5, the V gene TRBV27, with D unresolved. Deletions cut 5 bases from V and 2 bases from J, with 16 bases between. The CDR3 runs to 16 residues. The germline V gene encodes CDR1 MNHEY and CDR2 SMNVEV (reference sequence). As DNA, the CDR3 is TGTGCCAGCAGTCCCTTTGGCCGTAAGGGCAATCAGCCCCAGCATTTT. This sequence encodes CASSPFGRKGNQPQHF.

V usage is TRBV10-1 and J usage is TRBJ1-2, with 10 bases identical to TRBD1. CDR1 and CDR2 (germline): WNHNN, SYGVQD (reference sequence). The CDR3 is 17 amino acids. J lost 6 bases, V lost 8 bases, and 18 bases had no gene match. In nucleotides, the CDR3 is TGCGCCAGCCCCGAGGGGGGACAGGGGCTGGATAGTCATGGCTACACCTTC. Its translation: CASPEGGQGLDSHGYTF.

This clonotype is deemed medium-sized. The V and J genes are TRBV20-1 and TRBJ2-3; TRBD2 agrees at 8 bases. Germline V gives CDR1 DFQATT, CDR2 SNEGSKA (reference sequence). V gave up 4 bases and J gave up 0 bases; unmatched junction bases: 0. CDR3 length: 13 residues. CDR3 in amino acids: CSAIAGSTDTQYF. The DNA for the CDR3 is TGCAGTGCTATAGCGGGAAGCACAGATACGCAGTATTTT.

This clonotype was observed at least ten times. The chain is built from TRBV19 and TRBJ2-2; D unresolved. Between the trimmed V and J ends, which lost 5 bases and 9 bases, there was a span of 16 bases. The CDR3 has 14 residues. CDR1 LNHDA and CDR2 SQIVND come from the germline V gene (reference sequence). The CDR3 reads CASSYTMGGRELFF. CDR3 sequence (DNA): TGTGCCAGTAGTTACACTATGGGTGGCCGGGAGCTGTTTTTT.

A few counts support this clonotype. The chain carries TRBV4-1 and TRBJ2-1, with a tentative D call TRBD2 (5 bases). With 4 bases removed from V and 5 bases from J, the gap between germline ends came to 21 bases. The V gene's germline CDR1 is MGHRA and CDR2 YSYEKL. The CDR3 has 17 residues. The chain's CDR3 is CASSPVGAGLGDNEQFF. The CDR3 DNA reads as TGCGCCAGCAGCCCGGTTGGCGCGGGCCTCGGGGACAATGAGCAGTTCTTC.

This clonotype appeared many times. The chain employs TRBV5-1 and TRBJ2-1; 7 nucleotides align to TRBD2. Germline V gives CDR1 SGHRS, CDR2 YFSETQ. J lost 6 bases, V lost 4 bases, and 16 bases had no gene match. The CDR3 has 17 amino acids. CDR3 sequence reads: CASSLLGRTGGPNEQFF. The CDR3 DNA reads as TGCGCCAGCAGCCTCCTCGGGAGGACGGGAGGCCCCAATGAGCAGTTCTTC.

This clonotype came up many times. CDR3 sequence: CSVPSSREFARVQYF. CDR3 DNA sequence: TGCAGTGTTCCCTCTTCGCGGGAGTTTGCCCGGGTTCAGTACTTC. The chain carries TRBV20-1 and TRBJ2-4; 7 nucleotides line up with TRBD2. Germline V gene sequence: CDR1 DFQATT, CDR2 SNEGSKA (reference sequence). The CDR3 sequence is 15 residues long. Trimming removed 7 bases from V and 11 bases from J; junction bases left unmatched: 20.

The rearrangement joins TRBV10-3 to TRBJ2-1; tentatively, D is TRBD2 (6 bases). Germline-derived CDR1 and CDR2 are ENHRY and SYGVKD. This CDR3 spans 17 amino acids. V lost 3 bases and J lost 0, with 15 bases in between. As DNA, the CDR3 is TGTGCCATCAGTGACTCCCGGGGGTTCGGCTCCTACAATGAGCAGTTCTTC. Translating it yields CAISDSRGFGSYNEQFF.

In its sample, this clonotype was seen many times. The J gene is TRBJ2-7, the V gene TRBV24-1; D may match TRBD1 or TRBD2 (5 bases each). Germline CDR1 is KGHDR and CDR2 is SFDVKD. V was trimmed by 3 bases and J by 6 bases, leaving 17 bases between them. CDR3 length equals 15 residues. CDR3 sequence (DNA): TGTGCCACCAGTGATGCCCAGGGTGGGAGACGCGAGCAGTACTTC. Protein product: CATSDAQGGRREQYF.